This T cell receptor (beta chain) was sequenced for a study of sequential checkpoint blockade in melanoma. Treatment meaning: randomized to nivolumab then ipilimumab (arm A) or the reverse (arm B). Sequenced by immunoSEQ multiplex PCR; TCRdb stores in-frame clones only, minus some. The table includes about 13,000 clones, roughly four fifths detected once. This CDR3 has 11 amino acids. In germline, CDR1 is SEHNR, CDR2 FQNEAQ (reference sequence). V was cut by 11 bases and J by 3 bases, with 11 bases left in between. This clone was picked up a small number of times. The chain links TRBV7-9 to TRBJ2-7, with D possibly being TRBD1 (6 bases). This specimen was CD8+ T cells sorted from blood (inferred from file names), taken from a patient given nivolumab and ipilimumab in sequence. The TCR originated in a human donor with melanoma. This chain's CDR3 is CASRGGYEQYF. The CDR3 DNA reads as TGTGCCTCACGAGGGGGCTACGAGCAGTACTTC. The entire variable domain, with the rest obtained from reference TRBV7-9 and TRBJ2-7, is as follows: DTGVSQNPRHKITKRGQNVTFRCDPISEHNRLYWYRQTLGQGPEFLTYFQNEAQLEKSRLLSDRFSAERPKGSFSTLEIQRTEQGDSAMYLCASRGGYEQYFGPGTRLTVT.